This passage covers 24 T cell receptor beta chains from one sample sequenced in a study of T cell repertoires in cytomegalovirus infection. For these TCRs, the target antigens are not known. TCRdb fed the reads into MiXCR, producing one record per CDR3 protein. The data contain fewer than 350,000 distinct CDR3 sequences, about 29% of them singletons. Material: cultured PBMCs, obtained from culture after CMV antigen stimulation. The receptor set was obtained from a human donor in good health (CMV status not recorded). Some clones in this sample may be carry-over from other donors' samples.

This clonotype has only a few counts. This CDR3 is CASSWRTGGGEKLFF. CDR3 coding DNA: TGTGCCAGCAGTTGGCGGACAGGGGGAGGCGAAAAACTGTTTTTT. This chain uses TRBV28 with TRBJ1-4; TRBD1 agrees at 10 bases. The V and J ends lost 4 bases and 8 bases, in that order; junction bases with no gene match: 7. The CDR3 is made up of 15 amino acids. Looked up from germline, CDR1 is MDHEN and CDR2 is SYDVKM.

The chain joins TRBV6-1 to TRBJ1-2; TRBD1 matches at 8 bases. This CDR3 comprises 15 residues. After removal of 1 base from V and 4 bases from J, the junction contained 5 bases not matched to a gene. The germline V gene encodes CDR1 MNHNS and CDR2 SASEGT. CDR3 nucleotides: TGTGCCAGCAGTGAAGTCAGGGGGCAGGCCTATGGCTACACCTTC. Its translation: CASSEVRGQAYGYTF.

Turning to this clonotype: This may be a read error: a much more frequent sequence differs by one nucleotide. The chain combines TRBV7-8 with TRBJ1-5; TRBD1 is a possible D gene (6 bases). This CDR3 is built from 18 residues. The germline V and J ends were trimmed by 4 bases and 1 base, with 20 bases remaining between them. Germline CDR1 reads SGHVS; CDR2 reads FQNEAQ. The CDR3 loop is CASSSHRDKGGSNQPQHF. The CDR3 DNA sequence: TGTGCCAGCAGCTCCCACCGGGACAAGGGGGGGAGCAATCAGCCCCAGCATTTT.

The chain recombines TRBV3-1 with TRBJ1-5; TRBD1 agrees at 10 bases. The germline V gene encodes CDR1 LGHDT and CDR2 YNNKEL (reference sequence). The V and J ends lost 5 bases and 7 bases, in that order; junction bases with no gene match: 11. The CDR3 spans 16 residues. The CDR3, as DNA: TGTGCCAGCAGCATTCCGGGACAGGGGAAAGGGCAGCCCCAGCATTTT. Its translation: CASSIPGQGKGQPQHF.

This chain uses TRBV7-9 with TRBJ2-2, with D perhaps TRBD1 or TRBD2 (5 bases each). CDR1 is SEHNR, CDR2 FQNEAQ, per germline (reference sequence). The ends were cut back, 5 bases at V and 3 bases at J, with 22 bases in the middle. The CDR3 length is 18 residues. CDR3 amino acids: CASSPVGGRQSDTGELFF. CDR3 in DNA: TGTGCCAGCAGCCCAGTTGGGGGACGACAGAGTGACACCGGGGAGCTGTTTTTT. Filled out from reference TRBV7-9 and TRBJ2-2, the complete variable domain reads DTGVSQNPRHKITKRGQNVTFRCDPISEHNRLYWYRQTLGQGPEFLTYFQNEAQLEKSRLLSDRFSAERPKGSFSTLEIQRTEQGDSAMYLCASSPVGGRQSDTGELFFGEGSRLTVL.

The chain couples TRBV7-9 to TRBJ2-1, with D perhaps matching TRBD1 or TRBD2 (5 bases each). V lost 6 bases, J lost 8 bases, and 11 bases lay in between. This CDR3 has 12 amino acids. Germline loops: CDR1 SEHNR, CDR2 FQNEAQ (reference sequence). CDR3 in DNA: TGTGCCAGCAGTCCGGGGCGGGATGAGCAGTTCTTC. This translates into CASSPGRDEQFF.

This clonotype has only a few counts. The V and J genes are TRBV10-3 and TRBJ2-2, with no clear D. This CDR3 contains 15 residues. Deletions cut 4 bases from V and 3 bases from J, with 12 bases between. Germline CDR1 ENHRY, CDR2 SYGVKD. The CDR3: CAISGNSEDTGELFF. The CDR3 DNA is TGTGCCATCAGTGGGAACAGTGAGGACACCGGGGAGCTGTTTTTT.

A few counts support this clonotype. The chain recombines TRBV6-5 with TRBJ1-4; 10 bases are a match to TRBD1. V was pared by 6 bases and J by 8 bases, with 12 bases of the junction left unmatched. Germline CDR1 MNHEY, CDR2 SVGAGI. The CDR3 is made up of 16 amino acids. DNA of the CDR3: TGTGCCAGCAGCGAAAGTCTCGGGACAGGGGACGAAAAACTGTTTTTT. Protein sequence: CASSESLGTGDEKLFF.

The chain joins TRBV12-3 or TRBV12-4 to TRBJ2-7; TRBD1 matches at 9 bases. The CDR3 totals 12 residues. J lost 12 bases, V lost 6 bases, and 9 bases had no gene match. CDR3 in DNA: TGTGCCAGCAGCGCGGGACAGGGTAGTCCGTACTTC. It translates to CASSAGQGSPYF.

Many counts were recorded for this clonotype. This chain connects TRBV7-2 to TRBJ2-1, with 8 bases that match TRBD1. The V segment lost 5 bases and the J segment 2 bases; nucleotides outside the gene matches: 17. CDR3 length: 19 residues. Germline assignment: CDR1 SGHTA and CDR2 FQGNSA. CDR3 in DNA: TGTGCCAGCAGCGCCACGGGACAGGCGAGGTCACGAACCTACAATGAGCAGTTCTTC. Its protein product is CASSATGQARSRTYNEQFF.

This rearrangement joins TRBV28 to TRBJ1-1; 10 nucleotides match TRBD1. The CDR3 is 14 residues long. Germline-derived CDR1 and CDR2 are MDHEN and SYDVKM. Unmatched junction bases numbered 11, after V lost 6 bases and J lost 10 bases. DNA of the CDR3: TGTGCCAGCAGCCTAAGGCCTCGGGACAGGGGAGCTTTCTTT. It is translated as CASSLRPRDRGAFF.

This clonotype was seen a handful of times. The CDR3 spells CSVARGAGPLEAFF. CDR3 nucleotide sequence: TGCAGCGTCGCGCGGGGGGCAGGTCCCCTTGAAGCTTTCTTT. J is TRBJ1-1 and V is TRBV29-1, with D maybe TRBD1 (6 bases). The CDR3 sequence is 14 residues long. The ends were cut back, 6 bases at V and 7 bases at J, with 21 bases in the middle. The V gene's germline CDR1 is SQVTM and CDR2 ANQGSEA.

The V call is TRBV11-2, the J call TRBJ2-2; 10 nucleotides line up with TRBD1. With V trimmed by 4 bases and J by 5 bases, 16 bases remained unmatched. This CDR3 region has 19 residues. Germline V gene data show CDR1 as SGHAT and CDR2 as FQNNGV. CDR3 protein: CASSSTPGQGRSKTGELFF. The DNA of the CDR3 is TGTGCCAGCAGCTCGACCCCGGGACAGGGGAGGAGTAAGACCGGGGAGCTGTTTTTT.

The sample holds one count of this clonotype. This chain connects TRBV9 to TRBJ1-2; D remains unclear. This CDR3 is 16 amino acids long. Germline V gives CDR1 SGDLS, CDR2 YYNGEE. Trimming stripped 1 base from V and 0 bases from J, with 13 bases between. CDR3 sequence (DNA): TGTGCCAGCAGCGTAAGCAGGAACTCAGCTAACTATGGCTACACCTTC. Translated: CASSVSRNSANYGYTF.

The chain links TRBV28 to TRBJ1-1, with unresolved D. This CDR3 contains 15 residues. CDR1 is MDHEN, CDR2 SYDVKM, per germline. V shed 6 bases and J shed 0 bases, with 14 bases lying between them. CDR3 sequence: CASSLGIDMNTEAFF. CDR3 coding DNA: TGTGCCAGCAGCCTCGGTATTGACATGAACACTGAAGCTTTCTTT.

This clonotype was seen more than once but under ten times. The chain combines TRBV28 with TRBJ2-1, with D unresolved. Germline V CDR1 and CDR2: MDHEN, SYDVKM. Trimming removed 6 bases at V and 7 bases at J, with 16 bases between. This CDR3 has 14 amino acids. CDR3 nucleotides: TGTGCCAGCAGCCCCTTCGGCCCTGAGAATGAGCAGTTCTTC. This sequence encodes CASSPFGPENEQFF.

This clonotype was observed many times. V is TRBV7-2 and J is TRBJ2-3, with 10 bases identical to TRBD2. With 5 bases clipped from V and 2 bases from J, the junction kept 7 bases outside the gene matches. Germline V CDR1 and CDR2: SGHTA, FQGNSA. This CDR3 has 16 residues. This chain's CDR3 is CASSPFLAGATDTQYF. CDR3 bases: TGTGCCAGCAGCCCGTTCCTAGCGGGGGCCACAGATACGCAGTATTTT.

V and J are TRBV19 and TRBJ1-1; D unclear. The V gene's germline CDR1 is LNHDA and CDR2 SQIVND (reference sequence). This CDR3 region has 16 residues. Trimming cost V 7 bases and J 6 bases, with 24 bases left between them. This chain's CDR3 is CASTYDGNYKGPEAFF. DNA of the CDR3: TGTGCCAGTACCTACGACGGGAACTACAAAGGCCCTGAAGCTTTCTTT.

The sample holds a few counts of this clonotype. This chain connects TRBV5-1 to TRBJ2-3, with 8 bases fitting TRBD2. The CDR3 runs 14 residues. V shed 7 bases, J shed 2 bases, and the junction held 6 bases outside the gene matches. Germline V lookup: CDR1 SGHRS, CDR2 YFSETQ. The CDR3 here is CASAAGGPTDTQYF. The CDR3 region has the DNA TGCGCCAGCGCGGCGGGGGGCCCCACAGATACGCAGTATTTT.

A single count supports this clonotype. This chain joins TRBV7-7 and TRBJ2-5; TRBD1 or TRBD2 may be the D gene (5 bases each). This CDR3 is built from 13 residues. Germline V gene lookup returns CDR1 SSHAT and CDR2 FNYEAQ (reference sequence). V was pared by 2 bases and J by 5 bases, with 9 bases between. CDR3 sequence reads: CASSLWDGETQYF. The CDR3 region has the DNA TGTGCCAGCAGCTTATGGGACGGTGAGACCCAGTACTTC.

The CDR3 sequence: CASTPPGGNTIYF. The CDR3, as DNA: TGTGCCAGCACCCCTCCGGGTGGAAACACCATATATTTT. V gene TRBV12-3 or TRBV12-4 combines with J gene TRBJ1-3; D not resolved. The CDR3 contains 13 residues. V lost 7 bases and J 3 bases, leaving 10 bases between the germline ends.

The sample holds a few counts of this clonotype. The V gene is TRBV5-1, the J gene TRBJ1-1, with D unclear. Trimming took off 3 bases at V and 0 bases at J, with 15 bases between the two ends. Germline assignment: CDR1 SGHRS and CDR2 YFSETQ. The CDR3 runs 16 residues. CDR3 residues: CASSWAEGPMNTEAFF. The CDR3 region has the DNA TGCGCCAGCAGCTGGGCGGAGGGTCCTATGAACACTGAAGCTTTCTTT.

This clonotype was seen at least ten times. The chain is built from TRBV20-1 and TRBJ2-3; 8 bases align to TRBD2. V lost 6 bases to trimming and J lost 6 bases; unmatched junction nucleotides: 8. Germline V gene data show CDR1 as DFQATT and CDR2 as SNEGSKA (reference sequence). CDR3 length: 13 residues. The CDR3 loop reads CSARGGPGDTQYF. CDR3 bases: TGCAGTGCCCGGGGGGGCCCGGGCGATACGCAGTATTTT.

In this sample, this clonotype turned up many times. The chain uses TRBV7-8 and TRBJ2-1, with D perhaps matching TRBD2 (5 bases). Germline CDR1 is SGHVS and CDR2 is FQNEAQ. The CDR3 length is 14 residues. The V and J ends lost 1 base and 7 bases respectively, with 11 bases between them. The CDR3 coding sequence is TGTGCCAGCAGCTTAGGTGGACTTGCTAATGAGCAGTTCTTC. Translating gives CASSLGGLANEQFF.